Reported below is one T cell receptor beta chain. Sequencing was performed with immunoSEQ multiplex PCR; in TCRdb, only in-frame clones are kept and a portion is missing. In the table there are roughly 100,000 clones, 75% to 85% of which are singletons. This specimen comes from a study of blood T cell repertoires in COVID-19. Trimming shortened V by 4 bases and J by 1 base, and 14 bases separated the two germline ends. The CDR3 runs 15 residues. The germline V gene has CDR1 LGHDT and CDR2 YNNKEL (reference sequence). This sequence originates from a man aged 55 to 70 with acute or convalescent COVID-19. Sequencing used peripheral blood. This chain links TRBV3-1 (or the pseudogene TRBV3-2) with TRBJ2-7; D might be TRBD1 (6 bases). This CDR3 reads CASSPSGTGSYEQYF. As DNA, the CDR3 is TGTGCCAGCAGCCCATCCGGAACAGGGTCCTACGAGCAGTACTTC.